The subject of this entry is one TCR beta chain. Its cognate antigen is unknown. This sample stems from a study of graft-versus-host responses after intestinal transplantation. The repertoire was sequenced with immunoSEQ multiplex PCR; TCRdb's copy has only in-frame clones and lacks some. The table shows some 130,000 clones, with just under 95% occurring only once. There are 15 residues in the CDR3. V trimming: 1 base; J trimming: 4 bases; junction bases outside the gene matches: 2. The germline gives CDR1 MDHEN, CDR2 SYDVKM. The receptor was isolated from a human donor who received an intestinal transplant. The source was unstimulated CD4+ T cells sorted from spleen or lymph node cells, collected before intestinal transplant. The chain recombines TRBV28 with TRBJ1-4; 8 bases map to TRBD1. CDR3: CASSLFGQGNEKLFF. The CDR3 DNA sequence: TGTGCCAGCAGTTTATTTGGACAGGGTAATGAAAAACTGTTTTTT.